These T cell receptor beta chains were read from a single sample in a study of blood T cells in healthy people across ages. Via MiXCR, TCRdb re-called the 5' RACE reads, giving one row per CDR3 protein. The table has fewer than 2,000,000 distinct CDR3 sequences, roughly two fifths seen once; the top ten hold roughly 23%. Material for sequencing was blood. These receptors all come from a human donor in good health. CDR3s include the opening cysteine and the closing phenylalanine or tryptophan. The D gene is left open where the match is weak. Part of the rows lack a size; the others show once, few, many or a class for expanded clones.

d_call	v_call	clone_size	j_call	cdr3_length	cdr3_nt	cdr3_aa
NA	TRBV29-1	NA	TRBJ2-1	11	TGCAGCGTTGAAACCGTCGGTGAGCAGTTCTTC	CSVETVGEQFF
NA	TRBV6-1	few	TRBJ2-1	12	TGTGCCACGCAAAGGCCGGACAATGAGCAGTTCTTC	CATQRPDNEQFF
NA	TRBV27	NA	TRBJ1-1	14	TGTGCCAGCAGTTCCATCAGAGGGAACACTGAAGCTTTCTTT	CASSSIRGNTEAFF
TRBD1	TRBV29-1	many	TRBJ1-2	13	TGCAGCTCTGGATATGGGACAGGGGACGGCTACACCTTC	CSSGYGTGDGYTF
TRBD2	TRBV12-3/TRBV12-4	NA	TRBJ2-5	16	TGTGCCGGCAGTTTAGGTAGCGGGGGCCCACAAGAGACCCAGTACTTC	CAGSLGSGGPQETQYF
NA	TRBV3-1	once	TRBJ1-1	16	TGTGCCAGCAGCCAAGTGTTTTGGGACATGAACACTGAAGCTTTCTTT	CASSQVFWDMNTEAFF
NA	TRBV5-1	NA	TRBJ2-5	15	TGCGCCAGCCACTCTGGAGCGAGATACCAAGAGACCCAGTACTTC	CASHSGARYQETQYF
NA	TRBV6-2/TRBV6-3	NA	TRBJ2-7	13	TGTGCCAGCAGCCGTGGTAGGTCCTACGAGCAGTACTTC	CASSRGRSYEQYF
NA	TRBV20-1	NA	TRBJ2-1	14	TGCAGTGCTAGAGATGACAGGACCTACAATGAGCAGTTCTTC	CSARDDRTYNEQFF
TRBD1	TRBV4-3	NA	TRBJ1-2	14	TGCGCCAGCAGCCGAGAGACAGGGGGCTTTGGCTACACCTTC	CASSRETGGFGYTF
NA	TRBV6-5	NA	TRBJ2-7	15	TGTGCCAGCAGTTACTCTCCTGGGAGCTCCTACGAGCAGTACTTC	CASSYSPGSSYEQYF
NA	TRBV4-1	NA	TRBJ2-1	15	TGCGCCAGCAGCCAAGTAGTGGGGGATTATAATGAGCAGTTCTTC	CASSQVVGDYNEQFF
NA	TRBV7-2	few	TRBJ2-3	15	TGTGCCAGCAGCCAATACGTAGTGCAAACAGATACGCAGTATTTT	CASSQYVVQTDTQYF
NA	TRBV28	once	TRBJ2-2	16	TGTGCCAGCAGTCTCTTCGAGGGGCCGAACACCGGGGAGCTGTTTTTT	CASSLFEGPNTGELFF
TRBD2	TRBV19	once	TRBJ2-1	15	TGTGCCAGTAGTTCTAGCGGGGAGGTCGACAATGAGCAGTTCTTC	CASSSSGEVDNEQFF
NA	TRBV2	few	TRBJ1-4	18	TGTGCCAGCAGTGAAGCGCTTCCGGTTGACGCAACTAATGAAAAACTGTTTTTT	CASSEALPVDATNEKLFF
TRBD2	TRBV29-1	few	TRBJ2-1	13	TGCAGCGTTGGAGCGGGGGCCCCGTCGGGGCAGTTCTTC	CSVGAGAPSGQFF
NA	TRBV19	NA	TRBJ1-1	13	TGTGCCAGTAGCCCCCAGCAGACGACAAAAGCTTTCTTT	CASSPQQTTKAFF
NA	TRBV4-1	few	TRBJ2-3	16	TGCGCCAGCAGCCAAGACTCCCTACAAAGCACAGATACGCAGTATTTT	CASSQDSLQSTDTQYF
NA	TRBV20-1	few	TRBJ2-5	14	TGCAGTGCTAGAGCAAGGGGGGGTATGGAGACCCAGTACTTC	CSARARGGMETQYF
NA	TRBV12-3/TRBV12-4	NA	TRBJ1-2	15	TGTGCCAGCAGCCGAGGCGGGTGGTTAAACTATGGCTACACCTTC	CASSRGGWLNYGYTF
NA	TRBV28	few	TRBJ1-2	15	TGTGCCAGCAGTTTATTAGAGATACCTAACTATGGCTACACCTTC	CASSLLEIPNYGYTF
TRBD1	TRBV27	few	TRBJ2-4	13	TGTGCCAGCAGTCATGGCCCGACAGGGGATCAGTACTTC	CASSHGPTGDQYF
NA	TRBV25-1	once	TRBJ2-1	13	TGTGCCAGCATAGGGGGGGCAATTGATGAGCAGTTCTTC	CASIGGAIDEQFF
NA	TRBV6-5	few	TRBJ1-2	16	TGTGCCAGCAGTCGCGGGACACCTTCATCAAACTATGGCTACACCTTC	CASSRGTPSSNYGYTF
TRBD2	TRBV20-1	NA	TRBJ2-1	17	TGCAGTGCTCGCCGGACTAGCGGGGCCGCAATATACAATGAGCAGTTCTTC	CSARRTSGAAIYNEQFF
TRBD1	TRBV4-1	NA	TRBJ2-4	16	TGCGCCAGCAGCCAAACACCGGGACAGGGAAATGACATTCAGTACTTC	CASSQTPGQGNDIQYF
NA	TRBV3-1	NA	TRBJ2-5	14	TGTGCCAGCAGCCTCAGAAAGGGGTTGGAGACCCAGTACTTC	CASSLRKGLETQYF
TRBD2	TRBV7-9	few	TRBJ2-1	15	TGTGCCAGCAGCTTACAGAGCGGGGAGTACAATGAGCAGTTCTTC	CASSLQSGEYNEQFF
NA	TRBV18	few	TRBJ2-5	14	TGTGCCAGCTCACCATATGGCGTACAAGAGACCCAGTACTTC	CASSPYGVQETQYF
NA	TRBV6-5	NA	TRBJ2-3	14	TGTGCCAGCAGCCGGGCTAGCTACACAGATACGCAGTATTTT	CASSRASYTDTQYF
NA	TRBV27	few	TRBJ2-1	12	TGTGCCAGCAATTACCCAAATGGTGAGCAGTTCTTC	CASNYPNGEQFF
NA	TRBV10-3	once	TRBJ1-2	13	TGTGCCATGGGTGCAGGGGATCTCTATGGCTACACCTTC	CAMGAGDLYGYTF
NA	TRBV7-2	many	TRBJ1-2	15	TGTGCCAGCAGTCTCGTTGGACCCGGGGGCTATGGCTACACCTTC	CASSLVGPGGYGYTF
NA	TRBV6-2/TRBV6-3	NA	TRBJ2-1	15	TGTGCCAGCAGTTACTCGGACAATCGACGGGATGAGCAGTTCTTC	CASSYSDNRRDEQFF
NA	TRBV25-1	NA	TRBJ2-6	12	TGTGCCAGCAGCCCGGGCCGAGGCGTCCTGACTTTC	CASSPGRGVLTF
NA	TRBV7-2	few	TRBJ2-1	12	TGTGCCAGCAGCCTGGTATTACCCAAGCAGTTCTTC	CASSLVLPKQFF
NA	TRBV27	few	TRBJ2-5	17	TGTGCCAGCAGTTTAGTAGGGATGGACAACCAACACAATGAGCAGTACTTC	CASSLVGMDNQHNEQYF
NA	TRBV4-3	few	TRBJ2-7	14	TGCGCCAGCAGCCAAGATGAGCGGTACCTAGAGCAGTACTTC	CASSQDERYLEQYF
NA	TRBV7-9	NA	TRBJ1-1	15	TGTGCCAGCAGCTTAGGTCCGACCTGGAACACTGAAGCTTTCTTT	CASSLGPTWNTEAFF
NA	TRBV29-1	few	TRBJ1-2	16	TGCAGCGTTGAAGATCTGGACAGAAAAGCCCTCTATGGCTACACCTTC	CSVEDLDRKALYGYTF
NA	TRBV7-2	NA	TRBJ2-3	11	TGTGCCAGCAGCTCGATACGTACGCAGTATTTT	CASSSIRTQYF
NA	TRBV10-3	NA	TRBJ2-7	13	TGTGCCATCAGGTCACAGGAAAACTACGAGCAGTACTTC	CAIRSQENYEQYF
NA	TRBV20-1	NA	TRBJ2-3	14	TGCAGTGCTAGAGATCATAGGGGCACAGATACGCGGTATTTT	CSARDHRGTDTRYF
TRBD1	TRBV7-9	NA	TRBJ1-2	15	TGTGCCACTCCAGGGGGGGGACGGTTGTTCTATGGCTACACCTTC	CATPGGGRLFYGYTF
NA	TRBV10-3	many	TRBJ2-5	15	TGTGCCATCAGTGATATCGGCCGGGGCGAAGAGACCCAGTACTTC	CAISDIGRGEETQYF
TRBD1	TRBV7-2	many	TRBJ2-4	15	TGTGCCAGCAGCCGGACAGGGTTAGCCAAAAACATTCAGTACTTC	CASSRTGLAKNIQYF
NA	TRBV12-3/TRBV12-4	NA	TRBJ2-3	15	TGTGCCAGCAGCCTAAAGACAGTGAGTGCGGATACGCAGTATTTT	CASSLKTVSADTQYF
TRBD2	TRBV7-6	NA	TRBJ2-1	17	TGTGCCAGCAGCTCCCTTCCCGCTAGCGGGGGGGTTAATGAGCAGTTCTTC	CASSSLPASGGVNEQFF
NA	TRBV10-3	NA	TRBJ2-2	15	TGTGCCATCAGTGAAGCAGATACGCACACCGGGGAGCTGTTTTTT	CAISEADTHTGELFF
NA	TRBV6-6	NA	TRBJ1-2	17	TGTGCCAGCAGTTACTCATTAGACCCCAACACGGACTATGGCTACACCTTC	CASSYSLDPNTDYGYTF
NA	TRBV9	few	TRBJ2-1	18	TGTGCCAGCAGCGTAGCTCCCCCAGGTCGAGCTGGAGGAAATGAGCAGTTCTTC	CASSVAPPGRAGGNEQFF
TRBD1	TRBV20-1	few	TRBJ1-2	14	TGCAGTGCTAGCACAAAGGGACAGGGCTATGGCTACACCTTC	CSASTKGQGYGYTF
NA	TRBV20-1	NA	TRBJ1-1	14	TGCAGTGCTAGTAGAAACAGGGCCGGCACTGAAGCTTTCTTT	CSASRNRAGTEAFF
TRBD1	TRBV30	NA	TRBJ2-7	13	TGTGCCTGGTGGGACAGGATTACCTACGAGCAGTACTTC	CAWWDRITYEQYF
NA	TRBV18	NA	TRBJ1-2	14	TGTGCCAGCTCACCACCGGGGGATGGCTATGGCTACACCTTC	CASSPPGDGYGYTF
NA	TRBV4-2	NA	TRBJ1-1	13	TGTGCCAGCAGCCAAGATTTCGGGTTCGAGGCTTTCTTT	CASSQDFGFEAFF
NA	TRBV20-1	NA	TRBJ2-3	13	TGCAGTGCCCCTGGCCAGATACAAGATACGCAGTATTTT	CSAPGQIQDTQYF
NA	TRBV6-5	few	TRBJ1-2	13	TGTGCCAGCGGACGAGACAGAACCTATGGCTACACCTTC	CASGRDRTYGYTF
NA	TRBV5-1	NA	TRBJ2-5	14	TGCGCCAGCGGTGCTGTGGGAGGTGAAGAGACCCAGTACTTC	CASGAVGGEETQYF